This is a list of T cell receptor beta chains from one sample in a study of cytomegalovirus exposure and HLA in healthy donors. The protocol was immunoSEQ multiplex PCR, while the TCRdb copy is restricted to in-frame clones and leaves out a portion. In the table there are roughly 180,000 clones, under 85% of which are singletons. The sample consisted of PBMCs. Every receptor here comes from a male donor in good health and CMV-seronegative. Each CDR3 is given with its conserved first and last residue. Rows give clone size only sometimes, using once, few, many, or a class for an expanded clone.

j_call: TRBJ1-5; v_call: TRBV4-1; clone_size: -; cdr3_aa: CASSQGTTHSNQPQHF
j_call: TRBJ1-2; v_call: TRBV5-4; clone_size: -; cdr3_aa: CASSKQGAEYGYTF
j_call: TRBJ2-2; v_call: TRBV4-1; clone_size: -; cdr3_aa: CASSPGTGLVFPGELFF
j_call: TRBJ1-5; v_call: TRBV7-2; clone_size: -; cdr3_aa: CASSLTGNQPQHF
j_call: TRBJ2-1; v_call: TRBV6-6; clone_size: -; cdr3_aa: CASSWDGSSYNEQFF
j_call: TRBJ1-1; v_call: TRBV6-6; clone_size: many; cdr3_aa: CASNPGTSSLGFF
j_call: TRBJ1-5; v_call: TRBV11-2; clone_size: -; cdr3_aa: CASSFGTGFMQPQHF
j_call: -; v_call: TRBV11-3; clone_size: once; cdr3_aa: CASSLSGRIGEQYF
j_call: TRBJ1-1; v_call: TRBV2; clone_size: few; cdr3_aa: CVRQGAGEAFF
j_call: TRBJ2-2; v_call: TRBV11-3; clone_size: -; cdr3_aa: CASSIGLAGPNTGELFF
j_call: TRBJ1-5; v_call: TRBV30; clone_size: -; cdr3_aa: CAWSPDRDGNQPQHF
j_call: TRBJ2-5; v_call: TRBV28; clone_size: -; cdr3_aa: CASSLSASGTSGINPPVGETQYF
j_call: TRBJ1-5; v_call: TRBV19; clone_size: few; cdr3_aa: CASSIHRGRLDQPQHF
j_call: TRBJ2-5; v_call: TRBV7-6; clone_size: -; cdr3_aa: CASSPGVRETQYF
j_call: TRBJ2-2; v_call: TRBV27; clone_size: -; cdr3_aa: CASSSISGNGELFF
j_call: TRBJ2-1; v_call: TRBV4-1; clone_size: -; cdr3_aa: CASSQRRADNEQFF
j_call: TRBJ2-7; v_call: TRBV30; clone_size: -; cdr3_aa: CAWSVSAYEQYF
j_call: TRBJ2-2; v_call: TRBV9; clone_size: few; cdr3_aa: CASSAGGANTGELFF
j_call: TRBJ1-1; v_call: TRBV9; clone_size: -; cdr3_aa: CASSDRQGAGNTEAFF
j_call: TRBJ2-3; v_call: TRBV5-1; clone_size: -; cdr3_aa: CASSLAGQGPTDTQYF
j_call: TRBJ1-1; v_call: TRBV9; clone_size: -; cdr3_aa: CASSVVGGEAFF
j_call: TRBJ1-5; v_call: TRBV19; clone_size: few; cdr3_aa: CASSLGTGDQPQHF
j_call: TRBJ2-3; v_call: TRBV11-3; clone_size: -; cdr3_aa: CASSLGVSTDTQYF
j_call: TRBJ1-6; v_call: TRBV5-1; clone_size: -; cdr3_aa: CASSPQGLNSPLHF
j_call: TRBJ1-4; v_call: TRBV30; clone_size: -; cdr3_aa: CAWSTLTGNEKLFF
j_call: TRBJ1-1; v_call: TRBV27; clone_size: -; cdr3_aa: CASSFSSSTEAFF
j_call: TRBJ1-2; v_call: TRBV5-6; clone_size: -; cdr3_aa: CASSWGQGYGYTF
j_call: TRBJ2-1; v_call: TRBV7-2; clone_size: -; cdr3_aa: CASSSGLGLRNEQFF
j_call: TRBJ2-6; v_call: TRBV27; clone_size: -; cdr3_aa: CASRRSGANVLTF
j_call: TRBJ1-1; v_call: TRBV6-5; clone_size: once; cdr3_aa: CASSYAGARNTEAFF
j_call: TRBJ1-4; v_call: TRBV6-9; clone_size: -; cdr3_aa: CATAGGIEKLFF
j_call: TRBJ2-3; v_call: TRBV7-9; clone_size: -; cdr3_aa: CASIPQGREGTDTQYF
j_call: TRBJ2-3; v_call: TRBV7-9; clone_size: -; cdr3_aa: CASTLDITDTQYF
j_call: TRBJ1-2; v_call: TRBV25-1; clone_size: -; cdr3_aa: CASSESGTGGPYGYTF
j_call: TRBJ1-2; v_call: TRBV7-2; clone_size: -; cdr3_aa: CASSLDRFYGYTF